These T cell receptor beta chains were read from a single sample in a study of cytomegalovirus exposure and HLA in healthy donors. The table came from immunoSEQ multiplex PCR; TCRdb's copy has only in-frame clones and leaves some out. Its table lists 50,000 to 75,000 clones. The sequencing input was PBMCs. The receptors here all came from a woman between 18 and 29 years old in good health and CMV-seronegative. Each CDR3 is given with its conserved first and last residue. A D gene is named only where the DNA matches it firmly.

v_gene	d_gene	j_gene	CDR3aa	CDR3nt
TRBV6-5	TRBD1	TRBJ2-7	CASSRRTGSIEQYF	TGTGCCAGCAGCCGCCGGACAGGGTCTATCGAGCAGTACTTC
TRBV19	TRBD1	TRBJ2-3	CASAKWWTGDTDTQYF	TGTGCCAGTGCAAAGTGGTGGACAGGAGACACAGATACGCAGTATTTT
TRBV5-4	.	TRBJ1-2	CASSLPRVYGYTF	TGTGCCAGCAGCTTGCCTCGGGTCTATGGCTACACCTTC
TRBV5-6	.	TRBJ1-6	CASSLVGQPSPLHF	TGTGCCAGCAGCTTGGTGGGACAACCATCACCCCTACACTTT
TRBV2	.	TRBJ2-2	CASRPDTGELFF	TGTGCCAGCAGGCCGGACACCGGGGAGCTGTTTTTT
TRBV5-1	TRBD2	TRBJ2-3	CASRSQGGLAGGPTGTDTQYF	TGCGCCAGCAGGTCCCAAGGCGGCTTAGCGGGAGGGCCGACCGGCACAGATACGCAGTATTTT
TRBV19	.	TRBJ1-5	CASSMRENGQPQHF	TGTGCCAGTAGTATGCGGGAAAACGGTCAGCCCCAGCATTTT
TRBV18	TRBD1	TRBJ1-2	CASSRPGQVASNYGYTF	TGTGCCAGCTCACGGCCGGGACAGGTTGCTTCTAACTATGGCTACACCTTC
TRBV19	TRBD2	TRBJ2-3	CASTGTSGRTDTQYF	TGTGCCAGTACCGGGACTAGCGGGCGCACAGATACGCAGTATTTT
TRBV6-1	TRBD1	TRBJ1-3	CATQQGAGNTIYF	TGTGCCACCCAACAGGGGGCTGGAAACACCATATATTTT
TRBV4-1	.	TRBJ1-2	CASSQEALNYGYTF	TGCGCCAGCAGCCAAGAGGCTCTCAACTATGGCTACACCTTC
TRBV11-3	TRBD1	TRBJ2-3	CASSLRQGYTDTQYF	TGTGCCAGCAGCTTACGACAGGGATACACAGATACGCAGTATTTT
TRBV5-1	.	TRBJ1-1	CASSLTQGKDTEAFF	TGCGCCAGCAGCTTGACGCAGGGGAAGGACACTGAAGCTTTCTTT
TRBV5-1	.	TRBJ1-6	CASSSQGGDNSPLHF	TGCGCCAGCAGCTCCCAGGGTGGGGATAATTCACCCCTACACTTT
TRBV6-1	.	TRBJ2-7	CASSARQSYEQYF	TGTGCCAGCAGTGCCAGACAGTCCTACGAGCAGTACTTC
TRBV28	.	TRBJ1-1	CASTWGGLNTEAFF	TGTGCCAGCACCTGGGGGGGCTTGAACACTGAAGCTTTCTTT
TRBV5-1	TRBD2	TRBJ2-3	CASSLMRGGELDTQYF	TGCGCCAGCAGCTTGATGCGGGGGGGCGAACTGGATACGCAGTATTTT
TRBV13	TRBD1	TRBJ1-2	CASSFGQDVYGYTF	TGTGCCAGCAGCTTTGGACAGGACGTCTATGGCTACACCTTC
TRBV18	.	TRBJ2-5	CASSPPGSYQETQYF	TGTGCCAGCTCACCACCGGGCAGCTACCAAGAGACCCAGTACTTC
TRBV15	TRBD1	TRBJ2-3	CATSRETGADTQYF	TGTGCCACCAGCAGAGAAACAGGGGCAGATACGCAGTATTTT
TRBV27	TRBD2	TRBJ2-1	CASSSTSPYNEQFF	TGTGCCAGCAGTTCGACTAGCCCGTACAATGAGCAGTTCTTC
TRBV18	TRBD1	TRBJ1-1	CASSPSTGSGTEAFF	TGTGCCAGCTCACCCTCGACAGGGTCGGGCACTGAAGCTTTCTTT
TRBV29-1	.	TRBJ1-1	CSVVKGSTEAFF	TGCAGCGTCGTAAAGGGGTCCACTGAAGCTTTCTTT
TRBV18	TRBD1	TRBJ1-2	CASSSRQGAITHTF	TGTGCCAGCTCATCCCGACAGGGGGCTATTACCCACACCTTC
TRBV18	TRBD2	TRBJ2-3	CASSAVLASGGATDTQYF	TGTGCCAGCTCCGCTGTTTTAGCTAGCGGGGGGGCAACAGATACGCAGTATTTT
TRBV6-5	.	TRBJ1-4	CASRRVREGGKLFF	TGTGCCAGCAGACGGGTTCGGGAGGGGGGAAAACTGTTTTTT
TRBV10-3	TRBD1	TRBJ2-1	CAISDRADVNEQFF	TGTGCCATCAGCGACAGGGCGGACGTCAATGAGCAGTTCTTC
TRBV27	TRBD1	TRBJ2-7	CASSLTTGGTYEQYF	TGTGCCAGCAGTCTAACGACAGGGGGGACTTACGAGCAGTACTTC
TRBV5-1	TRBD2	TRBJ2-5	CASSPDRAGVETQYF	TGCGCCAGCAGCCCGGATCGGGCGGGAGTGGAGACCCAGTACTTC
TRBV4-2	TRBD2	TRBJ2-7	CASSQPDSGRFYEQYF	TGTGCCAGCAGCCAACCTGATAGCGGGAGGTTTTACGAGCAGTACTTC
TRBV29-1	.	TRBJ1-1	CSATGNREGTEAFF	TGCAGCGCAACGGGGAACAGGGAGGGCACTGAAGCTTTCTTT
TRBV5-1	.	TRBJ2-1	CASSLGAGSNEQFF	TGCGCCAGCAGCTTAGGAGCAGGGTCCAATGAGCAGTTCTTC
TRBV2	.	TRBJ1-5	CASSPELASNQPQHF	TGTGCCAGCAGTCCCGAGCTAGCTAGCAATCAGCCCCAGCATTTT
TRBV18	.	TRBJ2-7	CASSPRYEQYF	TGTGCCAGCTCACCCCGGTACGAGCAGTACTTC
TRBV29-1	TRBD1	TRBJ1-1	CSVRRPGGTGEAFF	TGCAGCGTTAGGAGACCAGGGGGGACCGGTGAAGCTTTCTTT
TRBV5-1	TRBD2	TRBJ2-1	CASRHSGGRDEQFF	TGCGCCAGCAGACACAGCGGGGGTCGCGATGAGCAGTTCTTC
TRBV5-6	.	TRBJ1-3	CASRSFAARNTIYF	TGTGCCAGCAGGTCGTTTGCGGCCAGAAACACCATATATTTT
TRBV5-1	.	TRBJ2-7	CASSLKAGQSVEQYF	TGCGCCAGCAGCTTGAAGGCGGGCCAGAGCGTCGAGCAGTACTTC
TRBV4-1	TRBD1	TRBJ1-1	CASSQVPTGDTEAFF	TGCGCCAGCAGCCAAGTGCCAACAGGGGACACTGAAGCTTTCTTT
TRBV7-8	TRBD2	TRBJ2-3	CASSHAGSSGSTDTQYF	TGTGCCAGCAGCCACGCGGGGTCTAGCGGCAGCACAGATACGCAGTATTTT
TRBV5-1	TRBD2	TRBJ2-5	CASSLAASGRETQYF	TGCGCCAGCAGCTTGGCGGCTAGCGGCCGGGAGACCCAGTACTTC
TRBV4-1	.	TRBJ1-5	CASSQGVWGLKYQPQHF	TGCGCCAGCAGCCAAGGGGTGTGGGGCCTAAAGTATCAGCCCCAGCATTTT
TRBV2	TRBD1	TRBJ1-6	CASSFDRGGSSYNSPLHF	TGTGCCAGCAGTTTCGACAGGGGGGGGAGCTCCTATAATTCACCCCTCCACTTT
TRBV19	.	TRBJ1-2	CASTPKGRMGYGYTF	TGTGCCAGTACCCCCAAGGGGCGAATGGGCTATGGCTACACCTTC
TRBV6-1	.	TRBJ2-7	CASSSRRTIYEQYF	TGTGCCAGCAGTTCGCGACGGACAATCTACGAGCAGTACTTC
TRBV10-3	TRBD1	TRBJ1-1	CAIRAGTGKLDAEAFF	TGTGCCATCAGGGCCGGGACAGGAAAGCTCGACGCTGAAGCTTTCTTT
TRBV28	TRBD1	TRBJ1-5	CASSSGQGARQPQHF	TGTGCCAGCAGCTCTGGACAGGGGGCCAGACAGCCCCAGCATTTT